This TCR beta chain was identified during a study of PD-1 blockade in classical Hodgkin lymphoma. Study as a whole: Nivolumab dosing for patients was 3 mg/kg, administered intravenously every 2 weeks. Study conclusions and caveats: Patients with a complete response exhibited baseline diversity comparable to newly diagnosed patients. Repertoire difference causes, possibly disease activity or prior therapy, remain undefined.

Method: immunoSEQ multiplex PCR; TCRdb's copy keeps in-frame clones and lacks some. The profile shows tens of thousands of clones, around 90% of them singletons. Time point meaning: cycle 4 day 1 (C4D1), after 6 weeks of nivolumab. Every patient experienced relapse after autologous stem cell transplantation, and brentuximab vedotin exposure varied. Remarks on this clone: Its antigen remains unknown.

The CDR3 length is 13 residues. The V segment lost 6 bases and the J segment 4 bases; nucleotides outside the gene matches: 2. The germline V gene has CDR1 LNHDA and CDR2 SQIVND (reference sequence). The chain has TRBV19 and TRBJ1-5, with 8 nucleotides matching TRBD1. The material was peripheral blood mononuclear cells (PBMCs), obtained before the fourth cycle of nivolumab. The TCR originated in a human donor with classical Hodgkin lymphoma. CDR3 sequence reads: CASRQGANQPQHF. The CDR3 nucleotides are TGTGCCAGTAGGCAGGGGGCGAATCAGCCCCAGCATTTT.